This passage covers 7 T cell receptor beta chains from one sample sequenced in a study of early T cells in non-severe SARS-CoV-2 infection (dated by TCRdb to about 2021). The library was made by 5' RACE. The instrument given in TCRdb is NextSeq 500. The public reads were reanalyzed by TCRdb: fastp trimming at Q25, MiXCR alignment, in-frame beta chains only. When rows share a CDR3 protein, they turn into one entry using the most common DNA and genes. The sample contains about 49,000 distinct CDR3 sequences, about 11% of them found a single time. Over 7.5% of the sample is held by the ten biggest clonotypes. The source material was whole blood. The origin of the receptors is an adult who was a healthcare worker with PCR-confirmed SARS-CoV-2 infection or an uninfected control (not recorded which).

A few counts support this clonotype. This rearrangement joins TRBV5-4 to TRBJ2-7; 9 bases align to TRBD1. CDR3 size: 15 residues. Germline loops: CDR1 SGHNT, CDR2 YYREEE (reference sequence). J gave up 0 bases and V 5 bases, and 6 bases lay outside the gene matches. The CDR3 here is CASRNGQGSSYEQYF. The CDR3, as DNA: TGTGCCAGCAGAAACGGACAGGGGAGCTCCTACGAGCAGTACTTC.

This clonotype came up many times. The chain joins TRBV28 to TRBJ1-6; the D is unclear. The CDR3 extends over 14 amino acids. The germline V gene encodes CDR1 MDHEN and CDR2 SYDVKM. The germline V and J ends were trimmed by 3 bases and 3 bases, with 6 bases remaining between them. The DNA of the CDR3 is TGTGCCAGCAGTTTGGGCGGCTATAATTCACCCCTCCACTTT. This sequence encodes CASSLGGYNSPLHF.

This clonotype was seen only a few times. The CDR3 bases are TGTGCCAGCAGTTTATTGCGAGGGAGAACTAACTATGGCTACACCTTC. This translates into CASSLLRGRTNYGYTF. V gene TRBV28 combines with J gene TRBJ1-2; D uncertain. The CDR3 contains 16 residues. The V end was cut by 1 base, the J end by 0 bases, with 12 bases between. Germline CDR1 is MDHEN and CDR2 is SYDVKM.

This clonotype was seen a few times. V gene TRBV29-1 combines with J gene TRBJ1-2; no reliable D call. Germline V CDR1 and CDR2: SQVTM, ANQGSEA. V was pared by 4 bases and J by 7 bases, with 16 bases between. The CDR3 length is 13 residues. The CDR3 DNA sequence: TGCAGCGTTGGGGCAGACATGTTCTCTGGCTACACCTTC. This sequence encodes CSVGADMFSGYTF.

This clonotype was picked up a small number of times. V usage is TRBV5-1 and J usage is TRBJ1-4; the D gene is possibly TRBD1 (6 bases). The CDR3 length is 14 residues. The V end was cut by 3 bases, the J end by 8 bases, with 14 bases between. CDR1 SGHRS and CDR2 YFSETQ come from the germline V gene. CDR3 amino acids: CASSSTGIGEKLFF. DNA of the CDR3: TGCGCCAGCAGCTCCACAGGGATTGGAGAAAAACTGTTTTTT. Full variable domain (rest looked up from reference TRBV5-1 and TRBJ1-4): KAGVTQTPRYLIKTRGQQVTLSCSPISGHRSVSWYQQTPGQGLQFLFEYFSETQRNKGNFPGRFSGRQFSNSRSEMNVSTLELGDSALYLCASSSTGIGEKLFFGSGTQLSVL.

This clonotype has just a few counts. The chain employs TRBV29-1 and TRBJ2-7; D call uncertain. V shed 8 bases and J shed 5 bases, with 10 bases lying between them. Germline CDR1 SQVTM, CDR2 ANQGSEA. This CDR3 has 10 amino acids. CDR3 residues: CSPQDDEQYF. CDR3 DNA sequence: TGCAGCCCTCAGGACGACGAGCAGTACTTC.

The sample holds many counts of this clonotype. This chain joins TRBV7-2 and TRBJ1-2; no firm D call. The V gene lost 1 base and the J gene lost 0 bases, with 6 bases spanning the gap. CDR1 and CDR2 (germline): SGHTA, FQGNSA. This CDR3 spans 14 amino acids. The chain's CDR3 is CASSLGHTNYGYTF. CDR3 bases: TGTGCCAGCAGCTTAGGCCACACTAACTATGGCTACACCTTC.